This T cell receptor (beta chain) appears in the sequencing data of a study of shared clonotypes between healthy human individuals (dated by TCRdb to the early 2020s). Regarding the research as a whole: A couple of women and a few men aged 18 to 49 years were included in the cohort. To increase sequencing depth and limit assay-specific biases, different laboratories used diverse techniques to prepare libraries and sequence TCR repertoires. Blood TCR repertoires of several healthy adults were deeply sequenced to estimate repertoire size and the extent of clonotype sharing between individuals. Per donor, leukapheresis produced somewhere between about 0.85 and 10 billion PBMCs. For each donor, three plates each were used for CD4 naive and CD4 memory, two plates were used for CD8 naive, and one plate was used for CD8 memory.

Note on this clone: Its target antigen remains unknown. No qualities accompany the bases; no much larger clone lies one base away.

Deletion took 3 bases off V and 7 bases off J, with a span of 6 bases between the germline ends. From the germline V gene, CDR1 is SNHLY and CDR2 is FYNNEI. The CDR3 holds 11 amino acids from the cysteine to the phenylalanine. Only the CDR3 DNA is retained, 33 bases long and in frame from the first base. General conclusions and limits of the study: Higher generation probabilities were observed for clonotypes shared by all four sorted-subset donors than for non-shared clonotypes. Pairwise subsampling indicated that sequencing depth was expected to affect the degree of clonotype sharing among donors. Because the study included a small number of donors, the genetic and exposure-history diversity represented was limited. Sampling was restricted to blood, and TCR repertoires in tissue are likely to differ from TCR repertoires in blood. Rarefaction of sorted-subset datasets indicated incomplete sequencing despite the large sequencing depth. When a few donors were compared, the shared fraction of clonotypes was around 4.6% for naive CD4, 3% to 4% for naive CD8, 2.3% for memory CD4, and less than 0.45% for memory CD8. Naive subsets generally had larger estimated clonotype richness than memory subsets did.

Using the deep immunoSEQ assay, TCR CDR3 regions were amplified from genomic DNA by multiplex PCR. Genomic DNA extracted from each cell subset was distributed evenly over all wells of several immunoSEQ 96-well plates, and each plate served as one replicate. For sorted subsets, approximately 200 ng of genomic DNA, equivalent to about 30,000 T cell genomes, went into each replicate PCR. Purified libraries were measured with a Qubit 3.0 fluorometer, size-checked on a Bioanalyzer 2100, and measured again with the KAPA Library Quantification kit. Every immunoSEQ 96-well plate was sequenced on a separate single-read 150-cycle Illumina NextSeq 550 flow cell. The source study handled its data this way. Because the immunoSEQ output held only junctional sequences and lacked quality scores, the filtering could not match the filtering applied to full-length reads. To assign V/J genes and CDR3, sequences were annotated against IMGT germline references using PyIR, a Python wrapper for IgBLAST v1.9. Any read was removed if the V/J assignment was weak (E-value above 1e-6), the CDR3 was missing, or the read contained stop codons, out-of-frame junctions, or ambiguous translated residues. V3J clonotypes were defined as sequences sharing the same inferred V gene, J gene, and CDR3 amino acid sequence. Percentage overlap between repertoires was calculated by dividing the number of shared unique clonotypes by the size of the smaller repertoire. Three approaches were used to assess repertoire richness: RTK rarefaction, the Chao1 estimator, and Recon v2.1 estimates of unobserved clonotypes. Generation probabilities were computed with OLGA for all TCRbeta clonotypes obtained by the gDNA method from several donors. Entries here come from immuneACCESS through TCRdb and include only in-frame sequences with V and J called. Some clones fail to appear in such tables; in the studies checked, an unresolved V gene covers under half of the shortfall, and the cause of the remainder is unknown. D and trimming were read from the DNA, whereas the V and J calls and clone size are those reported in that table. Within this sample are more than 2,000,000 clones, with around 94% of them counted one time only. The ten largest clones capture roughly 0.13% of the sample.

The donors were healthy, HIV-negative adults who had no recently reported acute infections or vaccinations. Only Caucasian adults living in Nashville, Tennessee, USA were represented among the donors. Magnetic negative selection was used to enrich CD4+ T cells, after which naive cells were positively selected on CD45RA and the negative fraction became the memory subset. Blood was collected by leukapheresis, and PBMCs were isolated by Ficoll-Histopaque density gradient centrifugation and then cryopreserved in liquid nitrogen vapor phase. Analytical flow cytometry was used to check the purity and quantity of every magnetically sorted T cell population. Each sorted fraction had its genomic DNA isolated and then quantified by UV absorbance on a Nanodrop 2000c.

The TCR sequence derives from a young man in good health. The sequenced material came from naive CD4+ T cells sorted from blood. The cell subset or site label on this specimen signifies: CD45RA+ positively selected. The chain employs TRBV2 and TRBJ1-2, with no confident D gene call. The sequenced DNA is TGTGCCAGCAGTGAGTTCAGTGGCTACACCTTC. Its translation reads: CASSEFSGYTF.